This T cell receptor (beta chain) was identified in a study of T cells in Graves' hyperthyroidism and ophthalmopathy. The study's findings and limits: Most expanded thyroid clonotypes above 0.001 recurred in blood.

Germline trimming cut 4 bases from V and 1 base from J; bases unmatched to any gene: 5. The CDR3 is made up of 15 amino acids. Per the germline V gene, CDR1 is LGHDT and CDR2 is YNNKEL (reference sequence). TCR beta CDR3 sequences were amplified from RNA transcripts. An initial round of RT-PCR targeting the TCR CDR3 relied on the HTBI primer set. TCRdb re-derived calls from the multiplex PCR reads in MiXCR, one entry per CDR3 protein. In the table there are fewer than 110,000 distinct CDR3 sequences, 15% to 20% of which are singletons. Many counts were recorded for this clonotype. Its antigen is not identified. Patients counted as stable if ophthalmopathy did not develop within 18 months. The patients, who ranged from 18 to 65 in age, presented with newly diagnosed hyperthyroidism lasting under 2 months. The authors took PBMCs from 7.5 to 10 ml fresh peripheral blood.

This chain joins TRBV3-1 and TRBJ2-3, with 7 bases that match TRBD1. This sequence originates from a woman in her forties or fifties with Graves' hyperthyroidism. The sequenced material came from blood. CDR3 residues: CASSLRTGGTDTQYF. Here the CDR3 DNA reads TGTGCCAGCAGCCTCCGTACAGGGGGCACAGATACGCAGTATTTT.